One and the same sample provided the 23 T cell receptor beta chains below, sequenced in a study of blood T cells in healthy people across ages. A second PCR, run for roughly 7 to 12 cycles, used a sample-barcoded 5' primer plus a J-beta primer mix. TCRdb called the 5' RACE reads again in MiXCR, with one record for every CDR3 protein. The repertoire holds around 780,000 distinct CDR3 sequences, with roughly 24% as singletons. These data were also filed under a second study, of T cells of mothers and their children.

Material: blood. Receptors were obtained from a boy aged 5-17 years in good health.

This chain connects TRBV7-9 to TRBJ2-4; tentatively, D is TRBD1 (6 bases). CDR1 and CDR2 from the germline V gene are SEHNR and FQNEAQ (reference sequence). The CDR3 sequence is 15 residues long. Between the trimmed V and J ends, which lost 0 bases and 5 bases, there was a span of 11 bases. CDR3 sequence: CASSLAAGAQNIQYF. The CDR3 DNA reads as TGTGCCAGCAGCTTAGCCGCAGGGGCCCAAAACATTCAGTACTTC.

This clonotype occurred a few times. The V gene is TRBV4-1, the J gene TRBJ2-5; 8 nucleotides align to TRBD2. The V segment lost 4 bases and the J segment 4 bases; nucleotides outside the gene matches: 11. The CDR3 consists of 16 residues. CDR1 and CDR2 (germline): MGHRA, YSYEKL. Written as DNA, the CDR3 is TGCGCCAGCAGCCGAACGGGGGGGCCTCAGGCAGAGACCCAGTACTTC. Protein: CASSRTGGPQAETQYF.

This clonotype has more than one count but fewer than ten. The rearrangement joins TRBV4-1 to TRBJ1-2; 11 bases agree with TRBD1. J gave up 4 bases and V 2 bases, and 15 bases lay outside the gene matches. Germline V lookup: CDR1 MGHRA, CDR2 YSYEKL. CDR3 length: 19 residues. CDR3: CASSQPWTGGSLIRYGYTF. The CDR3 DNA is TGCGCCAGCAGCCAACCTTGGACAGGGGGCTCCCTTATACGCTATGGCTACACCTTC.

A few counts support this clonotype. V usage is TRBV3-1 and J usage is TRBJ1-2; 8 bases line up with TRBD1. This CDR3 contains 13 residues. CDR1 is LGHDT, CDR2 YNNKEL, per germline (reference sequence). V was pared by 5 bases and J by 5 bases, with 4 bases of the junction left unmatched. The CDR3 nucleotides are TGTGCCAGCAGCGCAGGGGGCAGGTATGGCTACACCTTC. It encodes CASSAGGRYGYTF.

The sample holds a few counts of this clonotype. The chain joins TRBV5-4 to TRBJ1-2; D uncertain. The length of the CDR3 is 14 residues. V dropped 4 bases and J dropped 3 bases, with 13 bases sitting between them. Per germline, CDR1 SGHNT and CDR2 YYREEE (reference sequence). In DNA, the CDR3 is TGTGCCAGCAGCCCCCCCGGAAGCGACTATGGCTACACCTTC. Translated: CASSPPGSDYGYTF.

The V and J genes are TRBV4-2 and TRBJ2-2; D gene uncertain. V lost 0 bases and J lost 4, with 9 bases in between. CDR1 is LGHNA, CDR2 YNFKEQ, per germline. This CDR3 spans 15 amino acids. CDR3 DNA sequence: TGTGCCAGCAGCCAAGATCGGTGGAGCACCGGGGAGCTGTTTTTT. It yields the protein CASSQDRWSTGELFF.

The genes are TRBV3-1 and TRBJ2-5, with D tentatively TRBD2 (5 bases). The DNA matches TRBJ2-7 better at its end, which makes the J call doubtful. Germline assignment: CDR1 LGHDT and CDR2 YNNKEL (reference sequence). The CDR3 contains 12 residues. The CDR3 nucleotides are TGTGCCAGCAGCCGGACTTACTACGAGCAGTACTTC. Its protein product is CASSRTYYEQYF.

This chain uses TRBV29-1 with TRBJ2-5, with TRBD2 identical over 14 bases. There are 15 residues in the CDR3. J was trimmed by 5 bases and V by 7 bases; bases with no gene match: 9. The germline gives CDR1 SQVTM, CDR2 ANQGSEA. CDR3 coding DNA: TGCAGCGCAAATGGACTAGCGGGGGGCCGTGAGACCCAGTACTTC. This encodes CSANGLAGGRETQYF.

This chain joins TRBV6-5 and TRBJ1-3; D might be TRBD1 (5 bases). The ends were cut back, 0 bases at V and 4 bases at J, with 22 bases in the middle. The CDR3 consists of 19 residues. Germline loops: CDR1 MNHEY, CDR2 SVGAGI. The chain's CDR3 is CASSYSLALGPRDGNTIYF. In DNA, the CDR3 is TGTGCCAGCAGTTACTCCCTGGCGCTGGGACCCCGGGACGGAAACACCATATATTTT.

The J gene is TRBJ2-5, the V gene TRBV2, with TRBD2 as a possible D gene (7 bases). V was shortened by 7 bases and J by 5 bases, with 17 bases between the two germline ends. The CDR3 loop spans 14 amino acids. Germline assignment: CDR1 SNHLY and CDR2 FYNNEI. The CDR3 sequence is CASNRGGATETQYF. The CDR3 nucleotides are TGTGCCAGCAATAGAGGGGGGGCCACGGAGACCCAGTACTTC.

This clonotype was seen only once. The genes are TRBV28 and TRBJ2-1, with 7 bases fitting TRBD1. The V gene end was trimmed by 6 bases and the J gene end by 5 bases; junction bases not matched to a gene: 10. This CDR3 is 15 amino acids long. CDR1 is MDHEN and CDR2 is SYDVKM in the germline V gene. This CDR3 reads CASRATGAGNNEQFF. In DNA, the CDR3 is TGTGCCAGCAGAGCCACAGGGGCTGGTAACAATGAGCAGTTCTTC.

The V gene is TRBV9, the J gene TRBJ2-7, with 7 bases matching TRBD2. The germline CDR1 and CDR2 sequences are SGDLS and YYNGEE. The CDR3 runs 14 residues. V was pared by 4 bases and J by 3 bases, with 7 bases of the junction left unmatched. CDR3 sequence (DNA): TGTGCCAGCAGCCCCTCGGGAGGATTCTACGAGCAGTACTTC. This translates into CASSPSGGFYEQYF. Together with reference TRBV9 and TRBJ2-7, the CDR3 gives the full variable domain: DSGVTQTPKHLITATGQRVTLRCSPRSGDLSVYWYQQSLDQGLQFLIQYYNGEERAKGNILERFSAQQFPDLHSELNLSSLELGDSALYFCASSPSGGFYEQYFGPGTRLTVT.

This clonotype has a single count. The V call is TRBV2, the J call TRBJ1-5; D is undetermined. V gave up 7 bases and J gave up 3 bases, with 7 bases separating them. Germline loops: CDR1 SNHLY, CDR2 FYNNEI. The CDR3 contains 12 residues. CDR3 in amino acids: CASKRTNQPQHF. The CDR3 bases are TGTGCCAGCAAACGGACCAATCAGCCCCAGCATTTT.

The rearrangement joins TRBV6-5 to TRBJ1-2; maybe TRBD1 (5 bases). Germline-derived CDR1 and CDR2 are MNHEY and SVGAGI. Trimming removed 5 bases at V and 2 bases at J, with 15 bases between. The CDR3 has 15 residues. CDR3 sequence: CASSPRGTVNYGYTF. CDR3 DNA: TGTGCCAGCAGTCCACGGGGGACGGTGAACTATGGCTACACCTTC.

The chain links TRBV20-1 to TRBJ2-2; 14 nucleotides match TRBD2. The CDR3 covers 16 residues. The germline V gene encodes CDR1 DFQATT and CDR2 SNEGSKA (reference sequence). Trimming at V came to 5 bases and at J to 3 bases, leaving 5 bases not matched to a gene. The CDR3 here is CSALPGLAGDTGELFF. The CDR3, as DNA: TGCAGTGCTTTGCCGGGACTAGCGGGGGACACCGGGGAGCTGTTTTTT.

The chain has TRBV18 and TRBJ2-7, with 7 bases matching TRBD1. Germline V gene lookup returns CDR1 KGHSH and CDR2 LQKENI. The CDR3 totals 15 residues. J lost 3 bases, V lost 3 bases, and 8 bases had no gene match. In nucleotides, the CDR3 is TGTGCCAGCTCACCGCTAAGGGACAGCTTCTACGAGCAGTACTTC. It specifies CASSPLRDSFYEQYF.

This clonotype was observed a handful of times. This chain uses TRBV28 with TRBJ2-5; TRBD1 aligns across 10 bases. The assigned J gene may be wrong: the sequence end matches TRBJ2-1 better. The CDR3 runs to 16 residues. The germline V gene has CDR1 MDHEN and CDR2 SYDVKM. CDR3 in amino acids: CASSLNWGQGWNEQFF. CDR3 coding DNA: TGTGCCAGCAGTTTAAATTGGGGACAGGGGTGGAATGAGCAGTTCTTC.

A few counts support this clonotype. The chain couples TRBV12-3 or TRBV12-4 to TRBJ2-7; 7 positions match TRBD2. Trimming took 0 bases from V and 6 from J; bases not matched to a gene: 17. This CDR3 has 18 residues. CDR3 in amino acids: CASSLALWGGPLECEQYF. The CDR3 nucleotides read TGTGCCAGCAGTTTAGCGCTCTGGGGGGGACCGCTTGAATGCGAGCAGTACTTC.

Of note for this clonotype: Mismatch with germline at one junction end may stem from a read error. This chain links TRBV3-1 with TRBJ2-1; 8 nucleotides agree with TRBD2. Per the germline V gene, CDR1 is LGHDT and CDR2 is YNNKEL (reference sequence). This CDR3 has 16 residues. In DNA, the CDR3 is TGTGTCAGCAGCCAAAGCGGGAGCATCTCCTACAATGAGCAGTTCTTC. Its protein product is CVSSQSGSISYNEQFF.

The chain uses TRBV3-1 and TRBJ2-4, with TRBD1 identical over 9 bases. This CDR3 contains 18 residues. CDR1 and CDR2 from the germline V gene are LGHDT and YNNKEL (reference sequence). The trim removed 2 bases at V and 0 bases at J, leaving 8 bases unmatched. CDR3 residues: CASSQSDRGNLAKNIQYF. CDR3 in DNA: TGTGCCAGCAGCCAATCGGACAGGGGCAATCTAGCCAAAAACATTCAGTACTTC.

The chain combines TRBV19 with TRBJ2-4; 8 positions match TRBD2. The CDR3 extends over 16 amino acids. Per germline, CDR1 LNHDA and CDR2 SQIVND (reference sequence). The ends lost 1 base at V and 0 bases at J; junction bases unmatched: 2. The CDR3 spells CASSIVAGSAKNIQYF. DNA for the CDR3: TGTGCCAGTAGTATAGTAGCGGGATCAGCCAAAAACATTCAGTACTTC.

The CDR3 region is CASSHPSTDTQYF. CDR3 bases: TGTGCCAGCAGCCACCCCAGCACAGATACGCAGTATTTT. The rearrangement uses TRBV7-3 and TRBJ2-3; D is undetermined. The CDR3 sequence is 13 residues long. V shed 5 bases and J shed 0 bases, with 6 bases lying between them. Germline V gives CDR1 SGHTA, CDR2 FQGTGA.

This clonotype was observed a few times. The V call is TRBV29-1, the J call TRBJ1-4, with 9 bases matching TRBD1. CDR1 SQVTM and CDR2 ANQGSEA come from the germline V gene. The ends lost 7 bases at V and 8 bases at J; junction bases unmatched: 11. The CDR3 consists of 14 residues. CDR3 residues: CSGEAGQGSEKLFF. DNA of the CDR3: TGCAGCGGCGAAGCGGGACAGGGTAGCGAAAAACTGTTTTTT.